Listed here are 18 T cell receptor beta chains from one sample, sequenced in a study of PD-L1 blockade in urothelial cancer. Only in-frame clones appear in the TCRdb table, and some are missing; sequencing was by immunoSEQ multiplex PCR. The sample includes 90,000 to 120,000 clones, about 85% of them seen just once. The specimen comprised PBMCs, sampled around atezolizumab (anti-PD-L1) treatment. The receptors were sampled from a man in his fifties or sixties with urothelial cancer.

This clone was seen a few times. The CDR3 spells CASRRPPGAFF. CDR3 DNA sequence: TGTGCCAGCAGAAGACCCCCGGGGGCTTTCTTT. The J gene is TRBJ1-1, the V gene TRBV6-1, with D unclear. The CDR3 is 11 amino acids. Germline V CDR1 and CDR2: MNHNS, SASEGT. Between the trimmed V and J ends, which lost 6 bases and 11 bases, there was a span of 13 bases.

The chain joins TRBV5-1 to TRBJ1-6; perhaps TRBD1 as D (6 bases). The CDR3 totals 16 residues. Trimming removed 3 bases at V and 3 bases at J, with 13 bases between. Germline CDR1 reads SGHRS; CDR2 reads YFSETQ. CDR3 in DNA: TGCGCCAGCAGCTCCGGACAGAAGCACTATAATTCACCCCTCCACTTT. Translating it yields CASSSGQKHYNSPLHF. The whole variable domain, filled in from reference TRBV5-1 and TRBJ1-6, reads KAGVTQTPRYLIKTRGQQVTLSCSPISGHRSVSWYQQTPGQGLQFLFEYFSETQRNKGNFPGRFSGRQFSNSRSEMNVSTLELGDSALYLCASSSGQKHYNSPLHFGNGTRLTVT.

The chain joins TRBV5-1 to TRBJ2-7, with TRBD1 matching over 9 bases. This CDR3 spans 16 amino acids. V lost 0 bases and J lost 5; bases outside the gene matches: 9. The germline gives CDR1 SGHRS, CDR2 YFSETQ. CDR3: CASSLGPDRGIDEQYF. CDR3 nucleotide sequence: TGCGCCAGCAGCTTGGGCCCGGACAGGGGAATAGACGAGCAGTACTTC.

The CDR3 protein is CASSLGGDPNIQYF. The CDR3 DNA reads TGTGCCAGCAGCTTAGGCGGGGATCCAAACATTCAGTACTTC. The chain links TRBV7-3 to TRBJ2-4, with a weak D call TRBD2 (6 bases). The germline V gene encodes CDR1 SGHTA and CDR2 FQGTGA. CDR3 size: 14 residues. Trimming left V 2 bases short and J 6 bases short, with 11 bases between.

This clone is judged medium-sized. This rearrangement joins TRBV5-1 to TRBJ1-6; D is perhaps TRBD1 (5 bases). The germline V gene has CDR1 SGHRS and CDR2 YFSETQ. The V and J ends lost 4 bases and 5 bases respectively, with 13 bases between them. The CDR3 consists of 15 residues. CDR3 sequence: CASSRLGVDNSPLHF. CDR3 DNA: TGCGCCAGCAGCCGGTTAGGGGTTGATAATTCACCCCTCCACTTT.

This chain uses TRBV5-6 with TRBJ2-7; 9 positions match TRBD1. In germline, CDR1 is SGHDT, CDR2 YYEEEE. This CDR3 spans 14 amino acids. After removal of 2 bases from V and 3 bases from J, the junction contained 3 bases not matched to a gene. CDR3 amino acids: CASSFGQGLYEQYF. Here the CDR3 DNA reads TGTGCCAGCAGCTTCGGACAGGGGCTCTACGAGCAGTACTTC.

This chain connects TRBV2 to TRBJ2-7; D is perhaps TRBD2 (5 bases). CDR3 length: 15 residues. V lost 6 bases, J lost 3 bases, and 18 bases lay in between. In germline, CDR1 is SNHLY, CDR2 FYNNEI. This CDR3 is CASRILTGNNYEQYF. In nucleotides, the CDR3 is TGTGCCAGCAGGATACTGACCGGGAACAACTACGAGCAGTACTTC.

V and J are TRBV5-1 and TRBJ1-2, with 11 positions matching TRBD1. The V and J ends lost 8 bases and 5 bases, in that order; junction bases with no gene match: 8. Germline V gene sequence: CDR1 SGHRS, CDR2 YFSETQ. This CDR3 comprises 14 residues. The CDR3 bases are TGCGCCAGTACCAGGGACAGGGGGGAATATGGCTACACCTTC. Translated, it gives CASTRDRGEYGYTF.

The rearrangement joins TRBV7-8 to TRBJ1-6; D unresolved. Germline-derived CDR1 and CDR2 are SGHVS and FQNEAQ. CDR3 length: 13 residues. V lost 5 bases, J lost 9 bases, and 11 bases lay in between. In nucleotides, the CDR3 is TGTGCCAGCAGCAACCCCGGAGTTTCACCCCTCCACTTT. Translated, it gives CASSNPGVSPLHF.

The V and J genes are TRBV7-9 and TRBJ1-1; TRBD1 matches 9 bases. Per the germline V gene, CDR1 is SEHNR and CDR2 is FQNEAQ (reference sequence). The V segment lost 2 bases and the J segment 10 bases; nucleotides outside the gene matches: 11. The CDR3 totals 15 residues. The CDR3 is CASSLFGTGKNVAFF. CDR3 in DNA: TGTGCCAGCAGCTTATTCGGGACAGGGAAAAATGTAGCTTTCTTT.

The chain uses TRBV7-2 and TRBJ2-7; D unclear. V was clipped by 2 bases and J by 3 bases, with 5 bases between them. The length of the CDR3 is 12 residues. Germline CDR1 reads SGHTA; CDR2 reads FQGNSA. CDR3 region: CASSLSGYEQYF. The DNA of the CDR3 is TGTGCCAGCAGCTTATCGGGCTACGAGCAGTACTTC.

CDR3: CASSEAGGPFYGYTF. CDR3 nucleotides: TGTGCCAGCAGTGAGGCGGGAGGTCCCTTCTATGGCTACACCTTC. The chain links TRBV6-1 to TRBJ1-2, with D unresolved. Germline V gene sequence: CDR1 MNHNS, CDR2 SASEGT. The V end was cut by 3 bases, the J end by 4 bases, with 15 bases between. The CDR3 extends over 15 amino acids.

The rearrangement uses TRBV19 and TRBJ2-1; D may be TRBD2 (5 bases). The CDR3 spans 15 residues. V was pared by 2 bases and J by 8 bases, with 16 bases between. Per the germline V gene, CDR1 is LNHDA and CDR2 is SQIVND (reference sequence). The CDR3 loop is CASSISGYLRDEQFF. Written as DNA, the CDR3 is TGTGCCAGTAGTATATCGGGCTACCTGCGGGATGAGCAGTTCTTC. Looking up the rest from reference TRBV19 and TRBJ2-1 gives the full variable domain: DGGITQSPKYLFRKEGQNVTLSCEQNLNHDAMYWYRQDPGQGLRLIYYSQIVNDFQKGDIAEGYSVSREKKESFPLTVTSAQKNPTAFYLCASSISGYLRDEQFFGPGTRLTVL.

This chain links TRBV14 with TRBJ1-2; no firm D call. V lost 0 bases, J lost 3 bases, and 8 bases lay in between. CDR3 length equals 14 residues. CDR1 is SGHDN and CDR2 is FVKESK in the germline V gene. CDR3 amino acids: CASSQDYTDYGYTF. As DNA, the CDR3 is TGTGCCAGCAGCCAAGACTACACAGACTATGGCTACACCTTC.

V is TRBV28 and J is TRBJ2-3; 9 bases line up with TRBD2. Germline lookup yields CDR1 MDHEN and CDR2 SYDVKM. The length of the CDR3 is 16 residues. The trim removed 2 bases at V and 11 bases at J, leaving 14 bases unmatched. The CDR3 DNA reads as TGTGCCAGCAGTTTAATAGCGGGAGACTTTGGAGAGGTGCAGTATTTT. As protein: CASSLIAGDFGEVQYF.

This clone was counted between two and nine times. V is TRBV28 and J is TRBJ1-2; TRBD1 aligns across 7 bases. V was pared by 5 bases and J by 1 base, with 4 bases of the junction left unmatched. CDR3 length: 14 residues. The germline V gene encodes CDR1 MDHEN and CDR2 SYDVKM. The CDR3 DNA sequence: TGTGCCAGCAGTGAGGGACAGTATAACTATGGCTACACCTTC. Translating it yields CASSEGQYNYGYTF.

This clone has a single count. This chain uses TRBV7-6 with TRBJ2-7, with no clear D. Trimming removed 1 base at V and 6 bases at J, with 4 bases between. Germline CDR1 and CDR2: SGHVS and FNYEAQ. The CDR3 extends over 11 amino acids. The CDR3 loop is CASSLGREQYF. The CDR3 DNA is TGTGCCAGCAGCTTAGGTCGCGAGCAGTACTTC.

V usage is TRBV14 and J usage is TRBJ1-2, with TRBD1 identical over 7 bases. Per germline, CDR1 SGHDN and CDR2 FVKESK. CDR3 length equals 15 residues. Germline trimming cut 2 bases from V and 4 bases from J; bases unmatched to any gene: 7. The CDR3: CASSQPGQRIYGYTF. The CDR3, as DNA: TGTGCCAGCAGCCAACCGGGACAGAGAATCTATGGCTACACCTTC.